The next 3 T cell receptor beta chains were all read from a single sample in a study of T cell repertoires in cytomegalovirus infection. TCRdb fed the reads into MiXCR, producing one record per CDR3 protein. The sample lists about 320,000 distinct CDR3 sequences, over 7.5% occurring once. Sequenced input: PBMCs. The receptors here all came from a human donor in good health (CMV status not recorded). Some clones in this sample may be carry-over from other donors' samples.

This clonotype was seen ten or more times. The V gene is TRBV20-1, the J gene TRBJ2-7, with D unclear. The CDR3 has 15 residues. V was shortened by 2 bases and J by 2 bases, with 16 bases between the two germline ends. Germline V gene data show CDR1 as DFQATT and CDR2 as SNEGSKA (reference sequence). The CDR3 sequence: CSARRARVGTYEQYF. The CDR3 DNA is TGCAGTGCTAGACGGGCCCGGGTTGGGACCTACGAGCAGTACTTC.

The chain's CDR3 is CATSRVRASGVNEQFF. Here the CDR3 DNA reads TGTGCCACCAGCAGAGTCAGGGCTAGCGGGGTCAATGAGCAGTTCTTC. The chain uses TRBV15 and TRBJ2-1; 9 nucleotides agree with TRBD2. CDR1 is LNHNV, CDR2 YYDKDF, per germline (reference sequence). Germline trimming cut 1 base from V and 6 bases from J; bases unmatched to any gene: 7. The CDR3 has 16 amino acids.

This clonotype was counted ten times or more. This chain joins TRBV3-1 and TRBJ1-1; D is unclear. V was cut by 3 bases and J by 1 base, with 6 bases left in between. The CDR3 totals 13 residues. Germline V gives CDR1 LGHDT, CDR2 YNNKEL (reference sequence). The CDR3 DNA reads TGTGCCAGCAGCCAGACCGGGAACACTGAAGCTTTCTTT. Protein product: CASSQTGNTEAFF.